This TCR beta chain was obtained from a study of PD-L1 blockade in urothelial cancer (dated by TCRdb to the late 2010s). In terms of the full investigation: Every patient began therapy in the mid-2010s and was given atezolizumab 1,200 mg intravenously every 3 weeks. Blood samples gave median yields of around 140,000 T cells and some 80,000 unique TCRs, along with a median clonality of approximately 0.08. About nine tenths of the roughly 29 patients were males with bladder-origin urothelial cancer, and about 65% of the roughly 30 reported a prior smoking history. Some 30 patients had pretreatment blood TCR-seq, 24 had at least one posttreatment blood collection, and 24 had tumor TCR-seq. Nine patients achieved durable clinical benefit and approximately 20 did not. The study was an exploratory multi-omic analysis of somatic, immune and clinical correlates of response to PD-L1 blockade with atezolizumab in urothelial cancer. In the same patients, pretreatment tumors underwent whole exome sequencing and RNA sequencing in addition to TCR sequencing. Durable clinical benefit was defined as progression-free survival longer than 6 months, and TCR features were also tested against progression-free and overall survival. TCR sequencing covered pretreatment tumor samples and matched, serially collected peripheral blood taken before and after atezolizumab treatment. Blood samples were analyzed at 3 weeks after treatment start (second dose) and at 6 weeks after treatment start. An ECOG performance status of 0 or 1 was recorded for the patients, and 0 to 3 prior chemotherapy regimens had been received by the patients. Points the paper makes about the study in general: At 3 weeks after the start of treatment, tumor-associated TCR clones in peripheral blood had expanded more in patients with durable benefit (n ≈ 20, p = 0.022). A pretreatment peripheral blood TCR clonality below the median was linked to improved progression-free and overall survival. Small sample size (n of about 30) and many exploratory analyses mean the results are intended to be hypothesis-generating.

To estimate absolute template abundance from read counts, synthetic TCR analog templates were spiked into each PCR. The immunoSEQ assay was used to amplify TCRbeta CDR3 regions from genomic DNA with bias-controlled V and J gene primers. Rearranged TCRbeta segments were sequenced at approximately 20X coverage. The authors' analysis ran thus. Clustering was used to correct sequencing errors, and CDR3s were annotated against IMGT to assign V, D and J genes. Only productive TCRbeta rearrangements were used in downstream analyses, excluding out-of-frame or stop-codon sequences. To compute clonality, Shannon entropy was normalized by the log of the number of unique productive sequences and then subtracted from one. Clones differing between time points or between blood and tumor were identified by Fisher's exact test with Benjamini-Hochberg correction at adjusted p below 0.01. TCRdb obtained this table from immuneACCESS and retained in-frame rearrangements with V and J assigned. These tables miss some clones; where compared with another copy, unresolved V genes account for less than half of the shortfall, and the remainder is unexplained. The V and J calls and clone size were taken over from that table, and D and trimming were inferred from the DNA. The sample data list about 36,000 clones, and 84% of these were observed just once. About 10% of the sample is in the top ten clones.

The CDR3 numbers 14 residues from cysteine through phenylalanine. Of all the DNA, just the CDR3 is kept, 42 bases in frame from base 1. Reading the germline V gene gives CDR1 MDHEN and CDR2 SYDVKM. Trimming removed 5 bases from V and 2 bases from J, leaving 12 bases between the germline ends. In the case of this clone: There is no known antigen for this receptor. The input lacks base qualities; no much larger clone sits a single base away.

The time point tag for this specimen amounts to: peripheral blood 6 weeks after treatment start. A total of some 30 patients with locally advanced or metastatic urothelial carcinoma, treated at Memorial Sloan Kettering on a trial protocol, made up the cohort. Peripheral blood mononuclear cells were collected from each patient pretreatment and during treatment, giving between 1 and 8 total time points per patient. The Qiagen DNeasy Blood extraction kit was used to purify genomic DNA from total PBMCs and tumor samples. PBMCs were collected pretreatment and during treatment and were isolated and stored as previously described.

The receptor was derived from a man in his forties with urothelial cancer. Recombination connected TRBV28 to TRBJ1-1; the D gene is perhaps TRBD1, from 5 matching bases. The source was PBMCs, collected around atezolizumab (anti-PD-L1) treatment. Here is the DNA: TGTGCCAGCAGTGCAACGCAGGGAAACACTGAAGCTTTCTTT. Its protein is CASSATQGNTEAFF.